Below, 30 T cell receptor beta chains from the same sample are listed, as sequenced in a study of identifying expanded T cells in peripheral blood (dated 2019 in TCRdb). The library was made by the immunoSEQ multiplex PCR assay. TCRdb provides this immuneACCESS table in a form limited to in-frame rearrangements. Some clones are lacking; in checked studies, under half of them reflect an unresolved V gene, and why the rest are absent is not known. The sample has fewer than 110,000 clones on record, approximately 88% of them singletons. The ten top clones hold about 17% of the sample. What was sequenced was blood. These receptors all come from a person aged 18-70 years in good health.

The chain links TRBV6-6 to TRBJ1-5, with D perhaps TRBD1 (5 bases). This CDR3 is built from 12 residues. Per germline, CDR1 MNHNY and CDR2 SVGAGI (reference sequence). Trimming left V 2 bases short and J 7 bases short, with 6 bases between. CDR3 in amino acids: CASSYQGQPQHF. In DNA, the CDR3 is TGTGCCAGCAGTTACCAGGGCCAGCCCCAGCATTTT.

CDR3 amino acids: CASSYRGLDGEKLFF. Written as DNA, the CDR3 is TGTGCCAGCAGTTACAGGGGACTCGACGGTGAAAAACTGTTTTTT. The V and J genes are TRBV6-5 and TRBJ1-4; a weak D match, TRBD1 (5 bases). The CDR3 is made up of 15 amino acids. V gave up 2 bases and J gave up 7 bases, with 14 bases separating them. Germline V CDR1 and CDR2: MNHEY, SVGAGI.

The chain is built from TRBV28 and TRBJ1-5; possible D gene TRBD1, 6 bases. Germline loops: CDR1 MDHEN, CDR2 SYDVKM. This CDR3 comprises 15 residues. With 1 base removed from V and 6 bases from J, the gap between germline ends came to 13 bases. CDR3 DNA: TGTGCCAGCAGTTTATTAGGGGGTCGCAGTCAGCCCCAGCATTTT. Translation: CASSLLGGRSQPQHF.

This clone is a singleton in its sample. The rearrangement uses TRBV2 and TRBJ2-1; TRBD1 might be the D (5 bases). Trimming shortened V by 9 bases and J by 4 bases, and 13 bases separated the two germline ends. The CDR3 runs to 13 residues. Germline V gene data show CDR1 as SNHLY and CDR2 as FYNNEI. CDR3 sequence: CARDRETYNEQFF. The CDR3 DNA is TGTGCCAGAGACAGAGAAACATACAATGAGCAGTTCTTC.

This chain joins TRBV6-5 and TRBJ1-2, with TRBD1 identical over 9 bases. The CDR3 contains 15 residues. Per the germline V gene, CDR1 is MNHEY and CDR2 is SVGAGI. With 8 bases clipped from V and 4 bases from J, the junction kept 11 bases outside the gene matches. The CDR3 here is CASQTGGITSYGYTF. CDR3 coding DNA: TGTGCCAGCCAGACAGGGGGAATCACTTCCTATGGCTACACCTTC.

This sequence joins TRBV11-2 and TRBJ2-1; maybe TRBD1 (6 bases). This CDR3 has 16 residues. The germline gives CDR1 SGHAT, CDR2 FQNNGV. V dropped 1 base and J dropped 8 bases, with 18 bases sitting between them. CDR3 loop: CASSLALLGAKYEQFF. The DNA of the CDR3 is TGTGCCAGCAGCTTAGCCCTTCTGGGGGCAAAATATGAGCAGTTCTTC.

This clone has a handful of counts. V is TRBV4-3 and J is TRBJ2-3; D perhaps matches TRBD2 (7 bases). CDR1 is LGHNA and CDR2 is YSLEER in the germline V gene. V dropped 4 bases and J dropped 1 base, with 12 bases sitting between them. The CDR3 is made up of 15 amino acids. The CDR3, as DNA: TGCGCCAGCAGCCGGGGCGGGGGCCGCACAGATACGCAGTATTTT. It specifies CASSRGGGRTDTQYF.

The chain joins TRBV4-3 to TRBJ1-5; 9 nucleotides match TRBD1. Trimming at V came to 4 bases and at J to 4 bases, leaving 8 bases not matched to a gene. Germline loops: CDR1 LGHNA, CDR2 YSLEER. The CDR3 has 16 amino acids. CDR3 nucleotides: TGCGCCAGCAGCCCCCGGTGGGGACAGGGAAATCAGCCCCAGCATTTT. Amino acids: CASSPRWGQGNQPQHF.

The CDR3 DNA follows: TGTGCCAGCAGCTTGCTGGCAGGGGCTATGAGGGGCTACACCTTC. It translates to CASSLLAGAMRGYTF. The chain has TRBV5-6 and TRBJ1-2, with a tentative D call TRBD1 (6 bases). The CDR3 runs 15 residues. Germline V gene lookup returns CDR1 SGHDT and CDR2 YYEEEE. Trimming removed 1 base at V and 8 bases at J, with 18 bases between.

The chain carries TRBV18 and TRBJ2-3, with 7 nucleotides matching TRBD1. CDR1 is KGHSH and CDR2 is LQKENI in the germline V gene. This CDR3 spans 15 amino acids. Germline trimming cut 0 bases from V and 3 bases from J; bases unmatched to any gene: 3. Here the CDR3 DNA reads TGTGCCAGCTCACCACCGGGCAGGGGGACAGATACGCAGTATTTT. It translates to CASSPPGRGTDTQYF. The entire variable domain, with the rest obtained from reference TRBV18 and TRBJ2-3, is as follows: NAGVMQNPRHLVRRRGQEARLRCSPMKGHSHVYWYRQLPEEGLKFMVYLQKENIIDESGMPKERFSAEFPKEGPSILRIQQVVRGDSAAYFCASSPPGRGTDTQYFGPGTRLTVL.

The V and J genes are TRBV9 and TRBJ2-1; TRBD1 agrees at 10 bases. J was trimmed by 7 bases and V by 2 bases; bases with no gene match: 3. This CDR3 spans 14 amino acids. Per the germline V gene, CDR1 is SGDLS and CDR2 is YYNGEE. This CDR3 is CASSVGTGVNEQFF. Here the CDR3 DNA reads TGTGCCAGCAGCGTGGGGACAGGGGTGAATGAGCAGTTCTTC. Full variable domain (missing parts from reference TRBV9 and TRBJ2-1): DSGVTQTPKHLITATGQRVTLRCSPRSGDLSVYWYQQSLDQGLQFLIQYYNGEERAKGNILERFSAQQFPDLHSELNLSSLELGDSALYFCASSVGTGVNEQFFGPGTRLTVL.

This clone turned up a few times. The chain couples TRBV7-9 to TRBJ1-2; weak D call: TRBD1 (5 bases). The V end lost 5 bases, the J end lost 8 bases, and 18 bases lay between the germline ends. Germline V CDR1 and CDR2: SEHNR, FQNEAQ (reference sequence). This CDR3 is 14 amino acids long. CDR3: CASSRTGGVGGYTF. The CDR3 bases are TGTGCCAGCAGCCGAACAGGAGGGGTGGGAGGCTACACCTTC.

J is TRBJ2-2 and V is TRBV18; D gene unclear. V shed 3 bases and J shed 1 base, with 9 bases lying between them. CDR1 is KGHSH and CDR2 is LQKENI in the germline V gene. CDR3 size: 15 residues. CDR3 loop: CASSPPNLNTGELFF. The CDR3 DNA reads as TGTGCCAGCTCACCCCCGAACCTGAACACCGGGGAGCTGTTTTTT.

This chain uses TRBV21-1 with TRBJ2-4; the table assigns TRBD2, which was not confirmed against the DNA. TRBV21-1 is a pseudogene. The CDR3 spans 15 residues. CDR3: CASSNGAGRGNIQYF. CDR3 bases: TGTGCCAGCAGCAATGGGGCAGGGCGGGGAAACATTCAGTACTTC.

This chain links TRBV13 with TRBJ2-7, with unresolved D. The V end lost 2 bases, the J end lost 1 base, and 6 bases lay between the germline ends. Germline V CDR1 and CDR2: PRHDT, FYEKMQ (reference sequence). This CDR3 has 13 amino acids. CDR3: CASSLRLSYEQYF. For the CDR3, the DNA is TGTGCCAGCAGCTTACGCCTATCCTACGAGCAGTACTTC.

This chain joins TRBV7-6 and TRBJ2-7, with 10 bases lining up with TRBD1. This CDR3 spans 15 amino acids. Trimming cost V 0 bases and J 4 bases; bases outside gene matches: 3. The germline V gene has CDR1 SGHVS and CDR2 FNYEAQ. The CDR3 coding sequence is TGTGCCAGCAGCTTAGCCGACAGGGGGCTTTACGAGCAGTACTTC. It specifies CASSLADRGLYEQYF.

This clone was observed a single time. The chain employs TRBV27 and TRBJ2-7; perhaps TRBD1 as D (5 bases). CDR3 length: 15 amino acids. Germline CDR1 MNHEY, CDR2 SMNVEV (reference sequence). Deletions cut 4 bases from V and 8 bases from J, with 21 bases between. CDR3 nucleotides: TGTGCCAGCAGTTCTTTTGAAACAGGCTCAGCTCAGCAGTACTTC. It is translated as CASSSFETGSAQQYF.

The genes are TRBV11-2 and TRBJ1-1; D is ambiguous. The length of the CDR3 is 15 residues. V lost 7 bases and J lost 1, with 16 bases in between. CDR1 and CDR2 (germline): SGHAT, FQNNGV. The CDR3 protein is CASKQGLLTNTEAFF. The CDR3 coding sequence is TGTGCCAGCAAGCAAGGCCTCTTGACGAACACTGAAGCTTTCTTT.

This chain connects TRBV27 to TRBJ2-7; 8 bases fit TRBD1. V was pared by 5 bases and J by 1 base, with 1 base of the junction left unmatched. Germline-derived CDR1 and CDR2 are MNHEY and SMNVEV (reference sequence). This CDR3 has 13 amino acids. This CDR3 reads CASSGDRSYEQYF. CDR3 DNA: TGTGCCAGCAGTGGGGACAGGTCCTACGAGCAGTACTTC.

The CDR3 here is CASSLVGGADEAFF. The CDR3 nucleotides are TGTGCCAGCAGTTTAGTAGGGGGCGCGGATGAAGCTTTCTTT. The rearrangement links TRBV28 to TRBJ1-1, with 7 positions matching TRBD1. From germline, CDR1 is MDHEN and CDR2 SYDVKM. V dropped 2 bases and J dropped 7; count of bases not matched to a gene: 7. The CDR3 contains 14 residues.

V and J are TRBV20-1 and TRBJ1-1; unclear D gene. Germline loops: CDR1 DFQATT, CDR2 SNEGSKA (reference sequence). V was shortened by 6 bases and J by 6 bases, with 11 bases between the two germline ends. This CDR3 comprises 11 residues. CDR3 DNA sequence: TGCAGTGCCCTAGGGTCGGCTGAAGCTTTCTTT. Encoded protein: CSALGSAEAFF.

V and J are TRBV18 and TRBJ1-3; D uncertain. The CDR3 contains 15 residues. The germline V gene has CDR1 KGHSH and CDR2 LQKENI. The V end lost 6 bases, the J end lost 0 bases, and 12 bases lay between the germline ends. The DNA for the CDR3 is TGTGCCAGCTCCCCCTCGCAGGACTCTGGAAACACCATATATTTT. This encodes CASSPSQDSGNTIYF.

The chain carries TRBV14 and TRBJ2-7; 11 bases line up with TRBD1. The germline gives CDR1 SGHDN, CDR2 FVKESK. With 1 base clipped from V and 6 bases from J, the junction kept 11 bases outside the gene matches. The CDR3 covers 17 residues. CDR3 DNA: TGTGCCAGCAGCCAAGGAGGACCAGGACAGGGGGCTGTCGAGCAGTACTTC. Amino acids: CASSQGGPGQGAVEQYF.

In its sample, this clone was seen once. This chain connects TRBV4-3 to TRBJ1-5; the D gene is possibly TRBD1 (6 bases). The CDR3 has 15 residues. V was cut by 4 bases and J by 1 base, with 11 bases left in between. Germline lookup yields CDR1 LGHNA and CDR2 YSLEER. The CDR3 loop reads CASSLHTGSNQPQHF. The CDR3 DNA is TGCGCCAGCAGCCTCCACACAGGGAGCAATCAGCCCCAGCATTTT.

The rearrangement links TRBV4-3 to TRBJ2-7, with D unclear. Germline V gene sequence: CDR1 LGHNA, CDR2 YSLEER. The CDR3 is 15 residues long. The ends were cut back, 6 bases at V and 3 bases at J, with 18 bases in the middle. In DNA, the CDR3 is TGCGCCAGCAGAGCCAAGATTATGGTTTTCTACGAGCAGTACTTC. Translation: CASRAKIMVFYEQYF.

CDR3 protein: CAWSAQVDTEAFF. CDR3 in DNA: TGTGCCTGGAGTGCACAGGTGGACACTGAAGCTTTCTTT. V usage is TRBV30 and J usage is TRBJ1-1; tentatively, D is TRBD1 (5 bases). Germline V gives CDR1 GTSNPN, CDR2 SVGIG (reference sequence). With 1 base removed from V and 3 bases from J, the gap between germline ends came to 9 bases. The CDR3 is 13 residues long.

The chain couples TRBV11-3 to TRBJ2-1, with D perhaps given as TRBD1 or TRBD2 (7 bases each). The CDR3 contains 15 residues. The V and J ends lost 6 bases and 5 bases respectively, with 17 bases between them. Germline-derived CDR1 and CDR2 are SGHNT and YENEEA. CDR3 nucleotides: TGTGCCAGCAGTCCCGGGGGGACAGTTAACAATGAGCAGTTCTTC. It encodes CASSPGGTVNNEQFF.

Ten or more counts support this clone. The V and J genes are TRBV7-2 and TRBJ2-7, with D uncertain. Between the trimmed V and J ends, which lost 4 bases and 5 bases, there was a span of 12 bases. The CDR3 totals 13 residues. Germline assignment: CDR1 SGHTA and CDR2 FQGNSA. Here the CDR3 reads CASSSGPAHEQYF. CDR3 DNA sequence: TGTGCCAGCAGCTCGGGTCCGGCCCACGAGCAGTACTTC.

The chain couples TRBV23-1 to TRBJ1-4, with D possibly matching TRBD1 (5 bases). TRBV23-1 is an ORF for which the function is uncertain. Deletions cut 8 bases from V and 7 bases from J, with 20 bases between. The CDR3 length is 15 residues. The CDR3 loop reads CASWIGSAGSEKLFF. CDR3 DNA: TGCGCCAGCTGGATAGGCAGTGCAGGGAGTGAAAAACTGTTTTTT.

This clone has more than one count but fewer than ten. CDR3 DNA sequence: TGCAGCGTTGAGCTCCGAAACACCGGGGAGCTGTTTTTT. This codes for CSVELRNTGELFF. The chain employs TRBV29-1 and TRBJ2-2; D gene ambiguous. V was shortened by 3 bases and J by 2 bases, with 7 bases between the two germline ends. The CDR3 has 13 residues. Germline V gene lookup returns CDR1 SQVTM and CDR2 ANQGSEA.